The 6 T cell receptor beta chains below come from one sample, sequenced in a study of PD-L1 blockade in urothelial cancer. The time point is: pretreatment peripheral blood. Sequencing used immunoSEQ multiplex PCR; TCRdb keeps in-frame clones, though not all of them. The data hold 35,000 or so clones, with over 75% observed a single time. The specimen comprised PBMCs, sampled around atezolizumab (anti-PD-L1) treatment. Receptors were obtained from a man aged 55 to 70 with urothelial cancer.

The chain combines TRBV5-1 with TRBJ2-3, with D unresolved. CDR1 and CDR2 (germline): SGHRS, YFSETQ. V gave up 0 bases and J gave up 3 bases, with 17 bases separating them. The CDR3 is 17 residues long. CDR3 bases: TGCGCCAGCAGCTTGGGAGTGGTGGTCCAGAGGACAGATACGCAGTATTTT. Protein sequence: CASSLGVVVQRTDTQYF. The full variable domain, completed using reference TRBV5-1 and TRBJ2-3, is KAGVTQTPRYLIKTRGQQVTLSCSPISGHRSVSWYQQTPGQGLQFLFEYFSETQRNKGNFPGRFSGRQFSNSRSEMNVSTLELGDSALYLCASSLGVVVQRTDTQYFGPGTRLTVL.

The chain has TRBV9 and TRBJ1-5; unclear D gene. The CDR3 is 15 amino acids. V lost 0 bases and J 4 bases, leaving 11 bases between the germline ends. Looked up from germline, CDR1 is SGDLS and CDR2 is YYNGEE. As DNA, the CDR3 is TGTGCCAGCAGCGTAGCTCCCGGTTCTAATCAGCCCCAGCATTTT. Protein product: CASSVAPGSNQPQHF.

The V gene is TRBV18, the J gene TRBJ2-7; 10 bases are a match to TRBD1. The CDR3 has 16 amino acids. J was trimmed by 4 bases and V by 0 bases; bases with no gene match: 6. CDR1 and CDR2 (germline): KGHSH, LQKENI. CDR3 DNA sequence: TGTGCCAGCTCACCACCTGGACAGGGGGTAGGGTACGAGCAGTACTTC. It specifies CASSPPGQGVGYEQYF.

The rearrangement uses TRBV7-2 and TRBJ1-2; maybe TRBD1 (6 bases). Germline loops: CDR1 SGHTA, CDR2 FQGNSA. This CDR3 has 15 amino acids. V lost 7 bases to trimming and J lost 5 bases, with 20 bases between them. The CDR3 reads CASTRGGETRYGYTF. Here the CDR3 DNA reads TGTGCCAGCACTAGAGGGGGGGAGACGAGGTATGGCTACACCTTC. Full variable domain (outside the CDR3, taken from reference TRBV7-2 and TRBJ1-2): GAGVSQSPSNKVTEKGKDVELRCDPISGHTALYWYRQSLGQGLEFLIYFQGNSAPDKSGLPSDRFSAERTGGSVSTLTIQRTQQEDSAVYLCASTRGGETRYGYTFGSGTRLTVV.

The chain couples TRBV10-2 to TRBJ1-4; no clear D. Germline V gene sequence: CDR1 WSHSY, CDR2 SAAADI. CDR3 size: 15 residues. The V gene lost 2 bases and the J gene lost 0 bases, with 7 bases spanning the gap. The CDR3 loop is CASSEVGATNEKLFF. The CDR3 nucleotides read TGCGCCAGCAGTGAGGTCGGGGCAACTAATGAAAAACTGTTTTTT.

The chain joins TRBV25-1 to TRBJ2-5; 14 bases align to TRBD2. The CDR3 contains 16 residues. J gave up 4 bases and V 6 bases, and 7 bases lay outside the gene matches. The V gene's germline CDR1 is MGHDK and CDR2 SYGVNS. Here the CDR3 DNA reads TGTGCCAGCAGGGAGGGACTAGCGGGAGTAGGAGAGACCCAGTACTTC. Translating gives CASREGLAGVGETQYF. The full variable domain, in which reference TRBV25-1 and TRBJ2-5 provide the parts outside the CDR3, is EADIYQTPRYLVIGTGKKITLECSQTMGHDKMYWYQQDPGMELHLIHYSYGVNSTEKGDLSSESTVSRIRTEHFPLTLESARPSHTSQYLCASREGLAGVGETQYFGPGTRLLVL.